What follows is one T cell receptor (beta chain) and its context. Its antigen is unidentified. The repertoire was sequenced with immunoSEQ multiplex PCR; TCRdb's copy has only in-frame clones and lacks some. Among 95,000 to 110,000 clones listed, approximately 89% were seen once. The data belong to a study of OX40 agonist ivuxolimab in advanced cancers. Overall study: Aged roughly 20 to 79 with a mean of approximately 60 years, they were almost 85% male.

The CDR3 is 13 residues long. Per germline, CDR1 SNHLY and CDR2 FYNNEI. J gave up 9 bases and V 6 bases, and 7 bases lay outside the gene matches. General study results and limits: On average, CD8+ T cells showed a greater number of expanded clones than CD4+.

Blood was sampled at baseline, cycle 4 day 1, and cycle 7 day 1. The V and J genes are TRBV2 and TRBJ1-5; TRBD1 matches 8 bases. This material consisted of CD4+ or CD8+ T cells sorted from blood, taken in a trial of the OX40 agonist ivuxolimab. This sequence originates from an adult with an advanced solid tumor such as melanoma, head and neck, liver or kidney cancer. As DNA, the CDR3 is TGTGCCAGCAGGGGGCAGGGGGCTCCGCCCCAGCATTTT. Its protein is CASRGQGAPPQHF.